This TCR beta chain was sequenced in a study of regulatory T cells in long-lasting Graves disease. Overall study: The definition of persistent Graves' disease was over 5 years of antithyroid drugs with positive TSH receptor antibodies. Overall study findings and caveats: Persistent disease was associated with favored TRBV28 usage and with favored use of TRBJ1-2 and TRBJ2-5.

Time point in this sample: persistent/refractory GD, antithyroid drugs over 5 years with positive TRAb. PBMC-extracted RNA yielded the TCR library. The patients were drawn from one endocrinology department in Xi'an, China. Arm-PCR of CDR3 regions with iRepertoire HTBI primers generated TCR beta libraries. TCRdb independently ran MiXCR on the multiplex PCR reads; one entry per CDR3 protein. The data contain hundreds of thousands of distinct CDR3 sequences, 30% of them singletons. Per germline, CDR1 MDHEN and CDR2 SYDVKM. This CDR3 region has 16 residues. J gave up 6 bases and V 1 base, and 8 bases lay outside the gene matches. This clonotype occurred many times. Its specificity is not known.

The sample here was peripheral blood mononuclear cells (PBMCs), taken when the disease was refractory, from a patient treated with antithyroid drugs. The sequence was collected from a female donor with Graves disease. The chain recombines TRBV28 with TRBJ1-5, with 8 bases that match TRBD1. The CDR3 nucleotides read TGTGCCAGCAGTTTATCCCCCCAGGGGGCGAGTCAGCCCCAGCATTTT. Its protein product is CASSLSPQGASQPQHF.